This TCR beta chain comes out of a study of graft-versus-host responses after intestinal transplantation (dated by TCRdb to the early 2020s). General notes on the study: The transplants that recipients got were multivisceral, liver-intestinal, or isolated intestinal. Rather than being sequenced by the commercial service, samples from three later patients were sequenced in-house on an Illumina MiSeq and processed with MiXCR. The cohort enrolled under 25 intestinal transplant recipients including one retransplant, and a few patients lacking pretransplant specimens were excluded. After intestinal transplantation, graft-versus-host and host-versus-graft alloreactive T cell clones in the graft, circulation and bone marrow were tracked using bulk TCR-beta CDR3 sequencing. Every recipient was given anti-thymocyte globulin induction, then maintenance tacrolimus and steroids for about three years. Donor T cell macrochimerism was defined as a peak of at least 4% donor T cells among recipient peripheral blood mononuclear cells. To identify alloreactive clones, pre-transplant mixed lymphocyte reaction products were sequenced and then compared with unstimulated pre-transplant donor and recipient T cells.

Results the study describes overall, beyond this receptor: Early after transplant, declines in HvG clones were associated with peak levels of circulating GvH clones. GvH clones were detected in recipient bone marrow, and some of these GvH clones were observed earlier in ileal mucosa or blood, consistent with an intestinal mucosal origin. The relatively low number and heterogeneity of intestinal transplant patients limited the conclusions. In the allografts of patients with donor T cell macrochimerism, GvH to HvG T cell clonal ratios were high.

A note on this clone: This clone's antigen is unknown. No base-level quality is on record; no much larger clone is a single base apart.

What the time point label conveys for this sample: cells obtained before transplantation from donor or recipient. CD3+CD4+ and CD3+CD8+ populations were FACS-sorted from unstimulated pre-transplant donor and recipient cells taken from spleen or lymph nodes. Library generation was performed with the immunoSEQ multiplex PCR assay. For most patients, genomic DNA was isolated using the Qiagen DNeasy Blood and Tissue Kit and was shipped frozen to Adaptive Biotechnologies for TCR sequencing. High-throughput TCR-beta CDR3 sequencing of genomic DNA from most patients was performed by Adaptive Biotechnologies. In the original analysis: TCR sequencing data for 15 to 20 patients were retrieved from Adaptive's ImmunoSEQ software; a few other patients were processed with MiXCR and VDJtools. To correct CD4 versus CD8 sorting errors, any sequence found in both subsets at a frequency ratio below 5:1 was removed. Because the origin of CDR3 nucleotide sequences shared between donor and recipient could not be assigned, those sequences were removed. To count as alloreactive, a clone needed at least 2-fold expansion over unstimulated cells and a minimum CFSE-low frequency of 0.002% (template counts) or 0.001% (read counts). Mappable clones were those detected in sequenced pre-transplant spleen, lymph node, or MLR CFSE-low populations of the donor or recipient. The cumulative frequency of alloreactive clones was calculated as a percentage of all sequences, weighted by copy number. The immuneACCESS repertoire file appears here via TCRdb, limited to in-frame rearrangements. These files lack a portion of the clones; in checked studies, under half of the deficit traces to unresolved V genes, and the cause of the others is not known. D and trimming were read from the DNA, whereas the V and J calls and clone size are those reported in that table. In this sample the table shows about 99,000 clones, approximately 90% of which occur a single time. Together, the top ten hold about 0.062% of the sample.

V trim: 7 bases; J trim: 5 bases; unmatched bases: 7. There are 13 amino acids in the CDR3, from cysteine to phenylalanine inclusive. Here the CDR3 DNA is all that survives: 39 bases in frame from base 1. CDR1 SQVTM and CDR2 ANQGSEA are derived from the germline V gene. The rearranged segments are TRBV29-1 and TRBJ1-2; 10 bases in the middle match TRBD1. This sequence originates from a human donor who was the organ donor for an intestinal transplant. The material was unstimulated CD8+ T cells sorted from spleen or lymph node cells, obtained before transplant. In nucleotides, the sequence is TGCAGCGCTCCCTGGACAGGGGGGTATGGCTACACCTTC. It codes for CSAPWTGGYGYTF.